What follows describes a single T cell receptor beta chain. This sample is drawn from a study of CD8+CD57+ T cells in acquired aplastic anemia. The wider study: Yields of DNA that came from sorted CD4+ and CD8+ cells averaged about 3.4 ug. Healthy donors had, on average, around 11 million reads for their CD4+ cells.

TCR beta VDJ combinations and CDR3 sequences were profiled from genomic DNA. TCRdb analysed the reads with MiXCR anew, one entry per CDR3 protein. The data contain around 200,000 distinct CDR3 sequences, approximately 60% of them seen just once; the ten biggest clones take up 29%. Sequencing used sorted CD4+, CD8+, or CD8+CD57+ T cells (not recorded which) from PBMCs. The receptor's source is a human donor in good health.

CDR3 in DNA: TGTGCCACCAGTGACCGCACTAGGCGTGAGCAGTTCTTC. This gives the protein CATSDRTRREQFF. The V gene is TRBV24-1, the J gene TRBJ2-1; D possibly corresponds to TRBD2 (5 bases). Germline V gene lookup returns CDR1 KGHDR and CDR2 SFDVKD. Trimming shortened V by 4 bases and J by 9 bases, and 12 bases separated the two germline ends. This CDR3 comprises 13 residues.